This T cell receptor beta chain was identified in a study of post-analysis software for immune sequencing data. On this clonotype itself: Its antigen is still unknown.

The library was made from cDNA and included unique molecular identifiers. TCRdb processed the PCR reads anew with MiXCR; each CDR3 protein has one entry. The sample includes about 820,000 distinct CDR3 sequences, about 50% of them seen just once. The ends lost 2 bases at V and 1 base at J; junction bases unmatched: 10. The CDR3 sequence is 17 residues long. The germline CDR1 and CDR2 sequences are SGDLS and YYNGEE. Study observations and caveats: Patients had higher frequencies than controls of roughly 5 TRBV segments, including TRBV5-6, TRBV5-1 and TRBV20-1. Normalized Chao1 diversity in multiple sclerosis patients fell significantly below that of controls. The F measure placed samples prepared in the same batch into strongly shared clusters.

The chain employs TRBV9 and TRBJ1-2; TRBD1 aligns across 8 bases. The TCR was taken from a girl aged 10-17 years with multiple sclerosis. The sequencing input was blood. As DNA, the CDR3 is TGTGCCAGCAGCGTTTTTTCCGGGACAGGTTATAACTATGGCTACACCTTC. This sequence encodes CASSVFSGTGYNYGYTF.